The clone carrying this T cell receptor beta chain was seen a few times. CDR1 and CDR2 from the germline V gene are SGHRS and YFSETQ. This CDR3 comprises 14 residues. The ends lost 0 bases at V and 6 bases at J; junction bases unmatched: 4. Original handling: The assay estimated nucleated cells by amplifying reference gene primers. Sequenced by immunoSEQ multiplex PCR; TCRdb stores in-frame clones only, minus some. The V and J calls and clone size come from that table; D and trimming were worked out from the DNA. In the table there are some 300,000 clones, just under 90% of which are singletons. The entry originates in a study of blood T cell repertoires in COVID-19. Overall study context: Samples representing acute and convalescent COVID-19 were sourced from the United States, Italy and Spain. T cells, B-cell-depleted T cells, or PBMCs provided the cDNA or gDNA that served as material.

Participant ages covered about 18 to 89 years across about two dozen US areas. The clonotype comes from a woman in her forties or fifties who had been exposed to COVID-19. Source material: PBMCs or T cells enriched from blood (not recorded which). V usage is TRBV5-1 and J usage is TRBJ2-3; 7 nucleotides align to TRBD2. The CDR3 sequence is CASSLGTSSDTQYF. The CDR3 nucleotides read TGCGCCAGCAGCTTGGGGACTAGTTCTGATACGCAGTATTTT.